This T cell receptor (beta chain) was found in a study of shared clonotypes between healthy human individuals. Produced via immunoSEQ multiplex PCR; TCRdb's table is partial and in-frame only. The sample contains 760,000 or so clones, about 96% of which appear only once. Positively selected for CCR7, the CD45RO-negative cells used as naive CD8 cells excluded terminally differentiated effector memory CD45RA+ cells. Study-level findings and limits: As a rule, naive subsets had a larger estimated richness than memory subsets. Sharing across four donors was highest in naive CD4 (around 5%) and lowest in memory CD8 (roughly 0.4%). Shared clonotypes across all four donors exceeded non-shared ones in generation probability. Tissues were not sampled, only blood, and their repertoires likely differ.

This clone showed up just a few times. Antigen: not known. This sample includes further DNA sequences coding for the same CDR3. Sequencing input: naive CD8+ T cells sorted from blood. The receptor comes from a man aged 25-40 years in good health.

The CDR3 DNA reads TGCAGCGTTCTAACAGGGGGCTACGAGCAGTACTTC. Protein product: CSVLTGGYEQYF. The chain employs TRBV29-1 and TRBJ2-7, with TRBD1 matching over 8 bases. The CDR3 sequence is 12 residues long. Germline V gene data show CDR1 as SQVTM and CDR2 as ANQGSEA. The J segment lost 3 bases and the V segment lost 5 bases, leaving 3 bases of the junction unmatched.